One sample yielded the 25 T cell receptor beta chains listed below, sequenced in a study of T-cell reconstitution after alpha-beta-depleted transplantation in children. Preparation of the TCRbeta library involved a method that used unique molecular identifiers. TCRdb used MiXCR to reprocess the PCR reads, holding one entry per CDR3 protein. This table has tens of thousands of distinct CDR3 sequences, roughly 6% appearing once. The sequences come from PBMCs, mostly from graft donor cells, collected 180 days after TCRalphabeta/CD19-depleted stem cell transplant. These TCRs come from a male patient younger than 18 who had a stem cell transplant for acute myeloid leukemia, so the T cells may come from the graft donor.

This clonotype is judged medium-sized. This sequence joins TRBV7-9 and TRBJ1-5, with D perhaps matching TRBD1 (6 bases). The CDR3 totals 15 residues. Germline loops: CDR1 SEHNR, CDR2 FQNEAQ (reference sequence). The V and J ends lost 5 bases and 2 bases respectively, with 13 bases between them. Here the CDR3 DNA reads TGTGCCAGCAGCCCCAGGGGAGTAGGCAATCAGCCCCAGCATTTT. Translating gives CASSPRGVGNQPQHF. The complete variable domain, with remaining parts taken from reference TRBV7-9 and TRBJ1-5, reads DTGVSQNPRHKITKRGQNVTFRCDPISEHNRLYWYRQTLGQGPEFLTYFQNEAQLEKSRLLSDRFSAERPKGSFSTLEIQRTEQGDSAMYLCASSPRGVGNQPQHFGDGTRLSIL.

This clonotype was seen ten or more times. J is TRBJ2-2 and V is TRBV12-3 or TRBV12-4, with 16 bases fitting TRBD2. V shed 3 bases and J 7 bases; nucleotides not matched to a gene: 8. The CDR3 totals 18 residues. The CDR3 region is CASSFGTSGRARGGELFF. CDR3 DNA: TGTGCCAGCAGTTTCGGGACTAGCGGGAGGGCCCGGGGCGGGGAGCTGTTTTTT.

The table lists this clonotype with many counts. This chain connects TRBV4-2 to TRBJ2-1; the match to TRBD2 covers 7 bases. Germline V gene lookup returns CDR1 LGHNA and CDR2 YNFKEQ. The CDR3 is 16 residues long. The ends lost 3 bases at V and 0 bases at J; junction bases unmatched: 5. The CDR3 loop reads CASSQEGGSSYNEQFF. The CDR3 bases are TGTGCCAGCAGCCAGGAGGGAGGGAGCTCCTACAATGAGCAGTTCTTC.

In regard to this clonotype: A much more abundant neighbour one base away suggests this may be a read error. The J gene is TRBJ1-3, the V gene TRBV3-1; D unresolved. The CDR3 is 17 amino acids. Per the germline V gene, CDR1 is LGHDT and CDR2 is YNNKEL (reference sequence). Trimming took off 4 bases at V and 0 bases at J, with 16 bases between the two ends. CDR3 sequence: CASSRVTGRSSGNTIYF. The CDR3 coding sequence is TGTGCCAGCAGCCGAGTCACCGGACGGTCCTCTGGAAACACCATATATTTT.

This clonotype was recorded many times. CDR3 DNA: TGTGCCAGCAGTCAGAGGTCGGGACTAGCGGGAGGACATGAGCAGTTCTTC. This sequence encodes CASSQRSGLAGGHEQFF. This chain joins TRBV28 and TRBJ2-1, with 15 bases fitting TRBD2. The CDR3 has 17 amino acids. V was pared by 5 bases and J by 8 bases, with 10 bases of the junction left unmatched. CDR1 and CDR2 (germline): MDHEN, SYDVKM.

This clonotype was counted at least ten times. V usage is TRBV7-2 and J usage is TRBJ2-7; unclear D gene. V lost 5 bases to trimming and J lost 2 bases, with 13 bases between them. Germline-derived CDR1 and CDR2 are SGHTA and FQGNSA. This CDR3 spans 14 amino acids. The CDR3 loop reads CASSPAVQAYEQYF. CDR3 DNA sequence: TGTGCCAGCAGCCCCGCCGTCCAAGCCTACGAGCAGTACTTC.

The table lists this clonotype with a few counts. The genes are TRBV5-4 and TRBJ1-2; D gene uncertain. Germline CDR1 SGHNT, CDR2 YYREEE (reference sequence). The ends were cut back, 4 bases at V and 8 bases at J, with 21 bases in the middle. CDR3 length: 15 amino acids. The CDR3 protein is CASSLQDGKSMGYTF. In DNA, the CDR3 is TGTGCCAGCAGCCTTCAGGACGGGAAGTCAATGGGCTACACCTTC.

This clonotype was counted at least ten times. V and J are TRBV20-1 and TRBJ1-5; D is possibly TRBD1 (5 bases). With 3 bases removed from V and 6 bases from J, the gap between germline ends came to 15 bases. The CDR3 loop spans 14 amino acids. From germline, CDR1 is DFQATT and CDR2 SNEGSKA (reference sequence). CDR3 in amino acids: CSARAGNGVQPQHF. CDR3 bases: TGCAGTGCTAGGGCAGGGAATGGAGTTCAGCCCCAGCATTTT.

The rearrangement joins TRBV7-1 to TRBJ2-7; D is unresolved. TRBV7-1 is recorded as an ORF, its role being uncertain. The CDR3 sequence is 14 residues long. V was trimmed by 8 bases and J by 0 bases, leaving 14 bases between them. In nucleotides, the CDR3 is TGTGCCAGCGGCACCAGGCCGAGCTCCTACGAGCAGTACTTC. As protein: CASGTRPSSYEQYF.

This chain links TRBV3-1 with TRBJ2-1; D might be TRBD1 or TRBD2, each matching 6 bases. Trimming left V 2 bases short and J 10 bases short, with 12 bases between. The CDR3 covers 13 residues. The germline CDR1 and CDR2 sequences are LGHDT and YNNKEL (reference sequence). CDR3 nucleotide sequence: TGTGCCAGCAGCCAAAAAGGGGGAGGAGAGCAGTTCTTC. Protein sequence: CASSQKGGGEQFF.

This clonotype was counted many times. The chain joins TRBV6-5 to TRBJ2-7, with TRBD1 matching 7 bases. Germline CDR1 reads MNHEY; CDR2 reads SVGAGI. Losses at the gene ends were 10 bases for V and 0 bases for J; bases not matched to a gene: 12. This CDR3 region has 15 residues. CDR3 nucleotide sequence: TGTGCCAAATACACACCGGGACAGAGCTCCTACGAGCAGTACTTC. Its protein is CAKYTPGQSSYEQYF.

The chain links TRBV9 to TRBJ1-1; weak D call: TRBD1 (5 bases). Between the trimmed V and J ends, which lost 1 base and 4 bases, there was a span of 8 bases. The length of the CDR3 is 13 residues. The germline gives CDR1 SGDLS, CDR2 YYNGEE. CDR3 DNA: TGTGCCAGCAGCGTATCTGGGGGCACTGAAGCTTTCTTT. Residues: CASSVSGGTEAFF. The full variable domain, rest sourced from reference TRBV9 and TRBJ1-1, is DSGVTQTPKHLITATGQRVTLRCSPRSGDLSVYWYQQSLDQGLQFLIQYYNGEERAKGNILERFSAQQFPDLHSELNLSSLELGDSALYFCASSVSGGTEAFFGQGTRLTVV.

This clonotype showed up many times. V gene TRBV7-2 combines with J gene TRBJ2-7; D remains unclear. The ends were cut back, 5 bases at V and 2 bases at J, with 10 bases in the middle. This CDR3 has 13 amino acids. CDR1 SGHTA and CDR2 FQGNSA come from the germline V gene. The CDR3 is CASSQTQAYEQYF. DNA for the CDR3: TGTGCCAGCAGCCAAACCCAAGCCTACGAGCAGTACTTC.

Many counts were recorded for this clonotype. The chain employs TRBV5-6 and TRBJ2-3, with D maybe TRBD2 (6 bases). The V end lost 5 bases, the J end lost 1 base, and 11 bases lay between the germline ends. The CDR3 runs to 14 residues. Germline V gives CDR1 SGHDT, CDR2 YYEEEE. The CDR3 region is CASSTVAGTDTQYF. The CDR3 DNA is TGTGCCAGCAGTACAGTAGCGGGCACAGATACGCAGTATTTT.

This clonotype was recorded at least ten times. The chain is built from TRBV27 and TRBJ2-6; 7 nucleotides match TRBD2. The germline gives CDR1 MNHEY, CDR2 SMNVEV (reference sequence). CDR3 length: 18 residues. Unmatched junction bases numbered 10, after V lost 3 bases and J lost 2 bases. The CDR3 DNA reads TGTGCCAGCAGTTTGGCGGGAGCTACTCCGGCTGGGGCCAACGTCCTGACTTTC. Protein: CASSLAGATPAGANVLTF.

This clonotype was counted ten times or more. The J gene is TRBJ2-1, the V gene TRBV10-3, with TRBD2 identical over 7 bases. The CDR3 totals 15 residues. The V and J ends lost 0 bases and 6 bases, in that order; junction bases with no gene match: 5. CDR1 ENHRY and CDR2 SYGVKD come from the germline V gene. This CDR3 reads CAISESGGGFNEQFF. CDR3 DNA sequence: TGTGCCATCAGTGAGTCTGGGGGGGGGTTCAATGAGCAGTTCTTC.

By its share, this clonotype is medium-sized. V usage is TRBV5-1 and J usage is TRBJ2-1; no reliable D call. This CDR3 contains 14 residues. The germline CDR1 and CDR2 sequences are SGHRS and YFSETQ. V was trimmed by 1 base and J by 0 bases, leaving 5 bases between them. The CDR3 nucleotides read TGCGCCAGCAGCTTGCAGGACTCCTACAATGAGCAGTTCTTC. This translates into CASSLQDSYNEQFF.

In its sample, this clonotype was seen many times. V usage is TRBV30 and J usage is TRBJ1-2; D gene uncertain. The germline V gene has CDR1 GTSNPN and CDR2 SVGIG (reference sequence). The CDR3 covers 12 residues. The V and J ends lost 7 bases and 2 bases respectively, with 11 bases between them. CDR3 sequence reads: CASTVENYGYTF. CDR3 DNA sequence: TGTGCCTCCACAGTGGAGAACTATGGCTACACCTTC. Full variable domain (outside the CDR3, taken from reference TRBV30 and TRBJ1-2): SQTIHQWPATLVQPVGSPLSLECTVEGTSNPNLYWYRQAAGRGLQLLFYSVGIGQISSEVPQNLSASRPQDRQFILSSKKLLLSDSGFYLCASTVENYGYTFGSGTRLTVV.

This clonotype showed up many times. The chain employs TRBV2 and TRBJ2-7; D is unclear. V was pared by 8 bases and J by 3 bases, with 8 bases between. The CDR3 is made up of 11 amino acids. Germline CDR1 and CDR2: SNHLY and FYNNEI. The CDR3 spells CASGVNYEQYF. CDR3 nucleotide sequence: TGTGCCAGCGGGGTTAACTACGAGCAGTACTTC.

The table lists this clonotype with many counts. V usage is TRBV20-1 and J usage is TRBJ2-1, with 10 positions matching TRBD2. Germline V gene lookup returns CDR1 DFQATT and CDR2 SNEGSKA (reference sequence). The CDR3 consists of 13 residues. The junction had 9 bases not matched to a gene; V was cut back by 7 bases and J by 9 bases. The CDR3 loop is CSVWGTSASEQFF. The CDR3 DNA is TGCAGTGTTTGGGGGACTAGCGCCTCTGAGCAGTTCTTC.

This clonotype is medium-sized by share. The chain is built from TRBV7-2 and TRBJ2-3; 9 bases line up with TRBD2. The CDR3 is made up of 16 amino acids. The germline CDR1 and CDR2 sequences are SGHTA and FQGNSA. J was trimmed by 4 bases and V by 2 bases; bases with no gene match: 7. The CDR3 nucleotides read TGTGCCAGCAGCTTAAGAGCGGGAGGTCGGGCAGATACGCAGTATTTT. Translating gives CASSLRAGGRADTQYF.

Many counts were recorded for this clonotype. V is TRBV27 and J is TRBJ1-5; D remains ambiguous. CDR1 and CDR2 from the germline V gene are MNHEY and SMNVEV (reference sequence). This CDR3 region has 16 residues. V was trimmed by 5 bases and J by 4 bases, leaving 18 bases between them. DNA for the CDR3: TGTGCCAGCAGTCCTCGGACGGCCGTTGGGAATCAGCCCCAGCATTTT. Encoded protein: CASSPRTAVGNQPQHF.

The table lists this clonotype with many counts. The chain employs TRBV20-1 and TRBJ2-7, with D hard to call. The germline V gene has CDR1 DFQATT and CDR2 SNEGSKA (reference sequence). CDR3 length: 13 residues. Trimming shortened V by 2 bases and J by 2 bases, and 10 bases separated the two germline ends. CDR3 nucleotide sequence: TGCAGTGCTAGATGGCCTACTACCTACGAGCAGTACTTC. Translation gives CSARWPTTYEQYF.

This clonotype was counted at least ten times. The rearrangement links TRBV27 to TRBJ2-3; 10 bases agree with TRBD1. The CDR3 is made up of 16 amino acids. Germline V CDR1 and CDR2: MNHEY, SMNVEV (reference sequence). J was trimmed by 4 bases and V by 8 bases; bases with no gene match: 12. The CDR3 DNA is TGTGCCAGCCACGACGGAGACAGGGGGCTCGCAGATACGCAGTATTTT. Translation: CASHDGDRGLADTQYF.

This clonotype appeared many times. For the CDR3, the DNA is TGCGCCAGCGCCGTGGGGGGTAACACCGGGGAGCTGTTTTTT. Amino acid sequence: CASAVGGNTGELFF. This sequence joins TRBV5-1 and TRBJ2-2; D is possibly TRBD2 (6 bases). V was shortened by 7 bases and J by 2 bases, with 12 bases between the two germline ends. This CDR3 is built from 14 residues. Germline loops: CDR1 SGHRS, CDR2 YFSETQ.